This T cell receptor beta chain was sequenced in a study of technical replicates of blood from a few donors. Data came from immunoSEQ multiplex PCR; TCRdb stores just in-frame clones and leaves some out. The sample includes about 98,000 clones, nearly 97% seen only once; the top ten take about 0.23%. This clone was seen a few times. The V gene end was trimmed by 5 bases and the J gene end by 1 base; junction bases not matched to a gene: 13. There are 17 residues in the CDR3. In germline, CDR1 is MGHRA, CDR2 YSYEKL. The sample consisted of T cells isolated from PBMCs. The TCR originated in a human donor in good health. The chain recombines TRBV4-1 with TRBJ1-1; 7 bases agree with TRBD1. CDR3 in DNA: TGCGCCAGCAGCTTTCTTACAGGGGTGGAGCCGAACACTGAAGCTTTCTTT. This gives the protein CASSFLTGVEPNTEAFF.